The entry that follows covers one T cell receptor beta chain sequence. The data were obtained in a study of control samples from healthy donors and cancer patients. Here immunoSEQ multiplex PCR was the method, and the copy in TCRdb shows in-frame clones only, minus some. The table shows more than 95,000 clones, with around 87% occurring only once. The CDR3 length is 12 residues. Germline-derived CDR1 and CDR2 are MDHEN and SYDVKM. V shed 5 bases and J shed 15 bases, with 17 bases lying between them. The sequencing input was blood. This sequence joins TRBV28 and TRBJ1-5; D not resolved. The receptor comes from a man aged 55-75 years in good health. The CDR3 sequence is CASSPTNLGSHF. Written as DNA, the CDR3 is TGTGCCAGCAGTCCCACGAATCTTGGGTCGCATTTT.